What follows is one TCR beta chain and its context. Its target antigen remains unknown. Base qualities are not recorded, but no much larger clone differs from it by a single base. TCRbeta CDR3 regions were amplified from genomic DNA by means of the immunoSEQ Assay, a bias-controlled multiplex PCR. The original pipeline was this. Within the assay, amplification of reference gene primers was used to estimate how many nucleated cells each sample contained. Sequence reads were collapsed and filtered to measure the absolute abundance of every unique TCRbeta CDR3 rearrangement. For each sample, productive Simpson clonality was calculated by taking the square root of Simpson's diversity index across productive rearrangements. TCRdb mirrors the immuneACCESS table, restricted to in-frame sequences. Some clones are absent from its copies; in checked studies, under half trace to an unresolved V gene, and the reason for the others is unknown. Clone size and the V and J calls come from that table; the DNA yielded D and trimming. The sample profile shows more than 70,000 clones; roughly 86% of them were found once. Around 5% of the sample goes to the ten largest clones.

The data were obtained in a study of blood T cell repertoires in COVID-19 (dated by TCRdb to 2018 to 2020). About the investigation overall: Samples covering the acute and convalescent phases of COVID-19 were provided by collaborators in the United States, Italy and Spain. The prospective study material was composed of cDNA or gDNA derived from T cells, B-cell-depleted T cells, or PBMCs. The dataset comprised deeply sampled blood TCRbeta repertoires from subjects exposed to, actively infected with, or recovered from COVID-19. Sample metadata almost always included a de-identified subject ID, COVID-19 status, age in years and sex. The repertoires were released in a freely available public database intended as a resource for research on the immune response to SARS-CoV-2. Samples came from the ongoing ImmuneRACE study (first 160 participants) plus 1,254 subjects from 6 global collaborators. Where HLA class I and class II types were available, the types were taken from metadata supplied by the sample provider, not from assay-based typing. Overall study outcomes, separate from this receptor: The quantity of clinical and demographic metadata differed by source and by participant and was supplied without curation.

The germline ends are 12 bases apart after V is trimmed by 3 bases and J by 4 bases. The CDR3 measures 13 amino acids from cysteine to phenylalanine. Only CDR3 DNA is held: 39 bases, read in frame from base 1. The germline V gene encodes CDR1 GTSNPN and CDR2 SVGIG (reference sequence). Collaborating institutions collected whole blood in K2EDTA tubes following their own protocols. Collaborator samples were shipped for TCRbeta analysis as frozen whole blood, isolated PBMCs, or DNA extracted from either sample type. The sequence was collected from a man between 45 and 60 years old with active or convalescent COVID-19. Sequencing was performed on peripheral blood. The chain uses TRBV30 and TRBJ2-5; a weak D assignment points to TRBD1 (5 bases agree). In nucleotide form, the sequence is TGTGCCTGGAGCGGTAGGGGCGGAGAGACCCAGTACTTC. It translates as CAWSGRGGETQYF.